The 13 T cell receptor beta chains below come from one sample, sequenced in a study of Graves' ophthalmopathy and Graves' hyperthyroidism. The study amplified TCR beta CDR3 regions using RNA transcripts. Amplification began with first-round RT-PCR using HTBI primers, then second-round multiplex PCR was performed. TCRdb reanalysed the multiplex PCR reads using MiXCR and keeps one entry per CDR3 protein. Among under 400,000 distinct CDR3 sequences, 15% to 20% were seen once, and the ten largest hold over 9%. Source material: peripheral blood. The receptors come from an adult man with Graves' ophthalmopathy.

This clonotype occurred many times. The rearrangement links TRBV20-1 to TRBJ2-2; D might be TRBD1 or TRBD2, each matching 5 bases. CDR3 length: 16 amino acids. The V gene lost 2 bases and the J gene lost 2 bases, with 15 bases spanning the gap. CDR1 is DFQATT, CDR2 SNEGSKA, per germline (reference sequence). This CDR3 is CSARWGISGNTGELFF. In DNA, the CDR3 is TGCAGTGCTAGATGGGGGATCTCGGGAAACACCGGGGAGCTGTTTTTT.

At least ten counts were recorded for this clonotype. CDR3 residues: CASSLAPGVYGYTF. The CDR3 DNA sequence: TGTGCCAGCAGCTTAGCTCCAGGGGTCTATGGCTACACCTTC. V gene TRBV7-9 combines with J gene TRBJ1-2; tentatively, D is TRBD1 (6 bases). The V end was cut by 0 bases, the J end by 4 bases, with 9 bases between. CDR1 and CDR2 from the germline V gene are SEHNR and FQNEAQ (reference sequence). CDR3 length equals 14 residues.

As to this clonotype: A much larger clone differs from this one at a single base, so this may be a read error. The chain carries TRBV30 and TRBJ2-5; tentative D call: TRBD2 (6 bases). The CDR3 covers 12 residues. Germline loops: CDR1 GTSNPN, CDR2 SVGIG (reference sequence). With 3 bases removed from V and 7 bases from J, the gap between germline ends came to 12 bases. The CDR3 spells CAWRAGPGTQYF. CDR3 DNA sequence: TGTGCCTGGAGGGCGGGGCCAGGGACCCAGTACTTC.

In its sample, this clonotype was seen many times. The chain couples TRBV5-1 to TRBJ2-7, with D unresolved. The CDR3 is 15 amino acids. The germline V gene has CDR1 SGHRS and CDR2 YFSETQ. Trimming left V 5 bases short and J 7 bases short, with 22 bases between. The CDR3 DNA reads TGCGCCAGCAGGCCGACTTGGTCCGCCCTCGTTGAGCAGTACTTC. This gives the protein CASRPTWSALVEQYF. The full variable domain, rest sourced from reference TRBV5-1 and TRBJ2-7, is KAGVTQTPRYLIKTRGQQVTLSCSPISGHRSVSWYQQTPGQGLQFLFEYFSETQRNKGNFPGRFSGRQFSNSRSEMNVSTLELGDSALYLCASRPTWSALVEQYFGPGTRLTVT.

This clonotype was counted ten times or more. The rearrangement links TRBV20-1 to TRBJ1-5; D possibly corresponds to TRBD1 (6 bases). V dropped 5 bases and J dropped 5 bases, with 19 bases sitting between them. The CDR3 consists of 15 residues. Germline V gives CDR1 DFQATT, CDR2 SNEGSKA (reference sequence). This chain's CDR3 is CSAHRTAGDHQPQHF. The CDR3 coding sequence is TGCAGTGCTCACCGGACAGCAGGGGATCATCAGCCCCAGCATTTT.

This clonotype was counted at least ten times. The chain has TRBV19 and TRBJ2-5; tentatively, D is TRBD1 (5 bases). This CDR3 spans 14 amino acids. The germline V gene encodes CDR1 LNHDA and CDR2 SQIVND (reference sequence). V was trimmed by 6 bases and J by 2 bases, leaving 13 bases between them. The CDR3 DNA reads as TGTGCCAGTAGACGAGACAGATTACAAGAGACCCAGTACTTC. This encodes CASRRDRLQETQYF.

This clonotype was observed many times. The chain carries TRBV6-2 or TRBV6-3 and TRBJ1-5; D not resolved. The germline V gene has CDR1 MNHEY and CDR2 SVGEGT. V shed 0 bases and J shed 5 bases, with 8 bases lying between them. There are 14 residues in the CDR3. Written as DNA, the CDR3 is TGTGCCAGCAGTTACTCGCGTCAGCATCAGCCCCAGCATTTT. This sequence encodes CASSYSRQHQPQHF.

This clonotype was recorded many times. The chain uses TRBV19 and TRBJ1-1; 8 bases agree with TRBD1. V gave up 0 bases and J gave up 5 bases; unmatched junction bases: 8. This CDR3 has 16 residues. Germline CDR1 reads LNHDA; CDR2 reads SQIVND (reference sequence). This CDR3 is CASSIDSGGAWTEAFF. The CDR3 nucleotides are TGTGCCAGTAGTATAGATTCAGGGGGCGCATGGACTGAAGCTTTCTTT.

This clonotype has at least ten counts. The chain carries TRBV14 and TRBJ1-2, with D possibly TRBD1 on 6 matching bases. CDR3 length: 13 amino acids. CDR1 and CDR2 (germline): SGHDN, FVKESK. The V end lost 3 bases, the J end lost 8 bases, and 13 bases lay between the germline ends. The CDR3 sequence: CASSHTGRVGYTF. The CDR3 DNA follows: TGTGCCAGCAGCCATACAGGGAGGGTAGGCTACACCTTC.

This chain joins TRBV27 and TRBJ2-7, with D perhaps TRBD2 (6 bases). Germline V lookup: CDR1 MNHEY, CDR2 SMNVEV (reference sequence). The CDR3 spans 12 residues. V shed 7 bases and J shed 0 bases, with 7 bases lying between them. This CDR3 reads CASTSASYEQYF. For the CDR3, the DNA is TGTGCCAGCACTAGCGCCTCCTACGAGCAGTACTTC.

This clonotype was recorded at least ten times. This chain links TRBV29-1 with TRBJ2-7; 8 nucleotides line up with TRBD1. Per germline, CDR1 SQVTM and CDR2 ANQGSEA. CDR3 length: 15 residues. The trim removed 0 bases at V and 2 bases at J, leaving 6 bases unmatched. Here the CDR3 DNA reads TGCAGCGTTGAAGATCTCGCAGGGGGCCCCTACGAGCAGTACTTC. It encodes CSVEDLAGGPYEQYF.

This clonotype appeared a few times. V is TRBV6-5 and J is TRBJ2-7; D gene ambiguous. The CDR3 consists of 12 residues. V lost 2 bases and J lost 4, with 6 bases in between. The germline gives CDR1 MNHEY, CDR2 SVGAGI. The CDR3: CASSYNPYEQYF. The CDR3 DNA reads as TGTGCCAGCAGTTACAACCCTTACGAGCAGTACTTC.

This clonotype was seen only once. This may arise from a read error, as a much more abundant clone is one base away. This sequence joins TRBV29-1 and TRBJ2-2, with 8 bases aligning to TRBD1. Germline loops: CDR1 SQVTM, CDR2 ANQGSEA. The V and J ends lost 6 bases and 2 bases, in that order; junction bases with no gene match: 8. This CDR3 contains 15 residues. CDR3 nucleotide sequence: TGCAGCGTCAGACGACAGGGGTTAAACACCGGGGAGCTGTTTTTT. Amino acid sequence: CSVRRQGLNTGELFF.